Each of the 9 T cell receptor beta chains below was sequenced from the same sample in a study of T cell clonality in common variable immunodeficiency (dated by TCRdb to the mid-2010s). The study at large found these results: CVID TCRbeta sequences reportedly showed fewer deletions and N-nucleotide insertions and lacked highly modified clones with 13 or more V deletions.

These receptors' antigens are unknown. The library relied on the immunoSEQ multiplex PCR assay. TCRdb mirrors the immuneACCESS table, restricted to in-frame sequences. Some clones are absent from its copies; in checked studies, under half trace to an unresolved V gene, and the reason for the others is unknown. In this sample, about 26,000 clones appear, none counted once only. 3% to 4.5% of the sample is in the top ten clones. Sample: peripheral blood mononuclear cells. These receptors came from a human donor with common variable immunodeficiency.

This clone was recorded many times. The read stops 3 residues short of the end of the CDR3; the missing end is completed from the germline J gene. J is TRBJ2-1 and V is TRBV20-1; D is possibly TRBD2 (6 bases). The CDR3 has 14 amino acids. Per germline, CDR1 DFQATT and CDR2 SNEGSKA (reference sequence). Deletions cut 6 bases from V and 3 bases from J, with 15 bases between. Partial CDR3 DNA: TGCAGTGCAAGCACCCTGGGACTCTACAATGAG. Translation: CSASTLGLYNE. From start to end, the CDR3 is CSASTLGLYNEQFF.

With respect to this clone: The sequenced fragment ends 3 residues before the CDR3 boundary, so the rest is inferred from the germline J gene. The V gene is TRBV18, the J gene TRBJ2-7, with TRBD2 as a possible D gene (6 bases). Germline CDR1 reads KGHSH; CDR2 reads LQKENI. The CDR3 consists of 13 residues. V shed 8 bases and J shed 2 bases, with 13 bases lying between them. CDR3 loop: CASHAGGTYEQYF. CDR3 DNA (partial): TGTGCCAGCCACGCTGGCGGGACCTACGAG.

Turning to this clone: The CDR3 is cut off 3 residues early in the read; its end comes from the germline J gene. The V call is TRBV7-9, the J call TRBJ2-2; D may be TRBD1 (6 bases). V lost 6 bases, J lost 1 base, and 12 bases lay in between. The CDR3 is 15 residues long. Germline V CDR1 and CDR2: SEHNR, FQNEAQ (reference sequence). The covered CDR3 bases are TGTGCCAGCAGGAATCGGGGACAGAACACCGGGGAG. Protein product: CASRNRGQNTGE. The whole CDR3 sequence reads CASRNRGQNTGELFF.

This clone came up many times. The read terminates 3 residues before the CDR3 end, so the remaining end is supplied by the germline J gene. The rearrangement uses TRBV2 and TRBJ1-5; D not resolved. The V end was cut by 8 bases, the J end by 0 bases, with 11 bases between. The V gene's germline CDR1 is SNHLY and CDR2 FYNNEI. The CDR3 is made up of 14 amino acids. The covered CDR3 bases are TGTGCCAGCTGTAGTGACTATAGCAATCAGCCC. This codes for CASCSDYSNQP. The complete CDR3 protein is CASCSDYSNQPQHF.

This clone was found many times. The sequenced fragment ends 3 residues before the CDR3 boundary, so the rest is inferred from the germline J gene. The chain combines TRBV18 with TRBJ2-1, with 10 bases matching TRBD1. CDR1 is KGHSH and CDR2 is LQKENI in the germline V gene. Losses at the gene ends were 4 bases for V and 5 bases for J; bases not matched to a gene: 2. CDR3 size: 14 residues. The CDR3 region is CASSRDRGNNEQFF. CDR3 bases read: TGTGCCAGCTCACGGGACAGGGGTAACAATGAG. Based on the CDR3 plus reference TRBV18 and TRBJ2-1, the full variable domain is NAGVMQNPRHLVRRRGQEARLRCSPMKGHSHVYWYRQLPEEGLKFMVYLQKENIIDESGMPKERFSAEFPKEGPSILRIQQVVRGDSAAYFCASSRDRGNNEQFFGPGTRLTVL.

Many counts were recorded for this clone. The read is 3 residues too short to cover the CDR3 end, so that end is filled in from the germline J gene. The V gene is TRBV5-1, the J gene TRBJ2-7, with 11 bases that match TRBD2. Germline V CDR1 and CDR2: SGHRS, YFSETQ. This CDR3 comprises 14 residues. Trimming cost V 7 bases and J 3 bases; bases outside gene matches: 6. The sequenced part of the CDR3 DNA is TGCGCCAGCGCTAGACTAGCGGGAAGCTACGAG. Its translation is CASARLAGSYE. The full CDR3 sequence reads CASARLAGSYEQYF.

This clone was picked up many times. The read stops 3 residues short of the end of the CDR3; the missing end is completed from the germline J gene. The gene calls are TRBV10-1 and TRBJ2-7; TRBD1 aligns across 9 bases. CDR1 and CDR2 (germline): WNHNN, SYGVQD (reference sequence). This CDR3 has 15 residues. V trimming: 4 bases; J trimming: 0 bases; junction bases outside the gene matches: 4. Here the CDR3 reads CASSVGQGPSYEQYF. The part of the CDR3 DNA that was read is TGCGCCAGCAGTGTGGGACAGGGTCCCTCCTACGAG.

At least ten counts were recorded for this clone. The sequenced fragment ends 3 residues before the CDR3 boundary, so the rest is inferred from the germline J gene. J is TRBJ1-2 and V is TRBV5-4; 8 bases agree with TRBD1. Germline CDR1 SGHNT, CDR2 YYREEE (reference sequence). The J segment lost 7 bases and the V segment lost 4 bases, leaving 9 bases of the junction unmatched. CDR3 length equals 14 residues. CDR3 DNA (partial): TGTGCCAGCAGCCTCGACAGGGGACTCGGTGGC. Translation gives CASSLDRGLGG. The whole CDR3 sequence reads CASSLDRGLGGYTF.

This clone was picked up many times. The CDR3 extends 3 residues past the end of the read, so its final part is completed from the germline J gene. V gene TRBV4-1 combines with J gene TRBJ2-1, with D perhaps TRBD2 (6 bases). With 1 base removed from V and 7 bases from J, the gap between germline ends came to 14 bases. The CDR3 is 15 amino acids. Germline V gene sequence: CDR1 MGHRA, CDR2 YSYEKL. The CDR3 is CASSQVQLASNEQFF. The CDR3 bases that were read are TGCGCCAGCAGCCAAGTACAACTAGCCTCAAATGAG.